A selection of T cell receptor beta chains follows, all from one sample in a study of metastatic and nonmetastatic thyroid tumors. TCRdb re-clonotyped the PCR reads through MiXCR. The table has 10,000 to 12,000 clones, 38% seen once. The specimen was tumor tissue. These receptors all come from a female donor with papillary thyroid cancer or a benign thyroid nodule (not recorded which). Some clones in this sample may be carry-over from other donors' samples. Both conserved end residues are part of each CDR3. A D gene is named only where the DNA matches it firmly. A clone size is listed for some rows: how often the clone was seen (once, few, many), or a class if it is expanded.

D gene: .; V gene: TRBV3-1; clone size: .; J gene: TRBJ2-3; CDR3 DNA: TGTGCCAGCAGCCAAGGTCTTGCCCGCGCTACGCAGTATTTT; CDR3 protein: CASSQGLARATQYF
D gene: .; V gene: TRBV11-2; clone size: .; J gene: TRBJ1-1; CDR3 DNA: TGTGCCAGCAGCCGGGGGAACTCGAACACTGAAGCTTTCTTT; CDR3 protein: CASSRGNSNTEAFF
D gene: .; V gene: TRBV7-2; clone size: few; J gene: TRBJ2-7; CDR3 DNA: TGTGCCAGCAGCTTAGCTAGCTCCGAGCAGTACTTC; CDR3 protein: CASSLASSEQYF
D gene: .; V gene: TRBV19; clone size: few; J gene: TRBJ1-1; CDR3 DNA: TGTGCCAGTAGTACGGCAGGGATTATGAACACTGAAGCTTTCTTT; CDR3 protein: CASSTAGIMNTEAFF
D gene: .; V gene: TRBV19; clone size: few; J gene: TRBJ1-1; CDR3 DNA: TGTGCCAGTAGTTTGCCCAGGCCGAACACTGAAGCTTTCTTT; CDR3 protein: CASSLPRPNTEAFF
D gene: .; V gene: TRBV19; clone size: few; J gene: TRBJ1-5; CDR3 DNA: TGTGCCAGTAGTATAAGGGGCGCCGGGAATCAGCCCCAGCATTTT; CDR3 protein: CASSIRGAGNQPQHF
D gene: .; V gene: TRBV6-1; clone size: few; J gene: TRBJ2-7; CDR3 DNA: TGTGCCAGCAGTGAATACGCTAACTACGAGCAGTACTTC; CDR3 protein: CASSEYANYEQYF
D gene: .; V gene: TRBV20-1; clone size: .; J gene: TRBJ2-7; CDR3 DNA: TGCAGTGCTAGAGGGGAAGGCCTTGGGGACGAGCAGTACTTC; CDR3 protein: CSARGEGLGDEQYF
D gene: TRBD2; V gene: TRBV9; clone size: many; J gene: TRBJ2-7; CDR3 DNA: TGTGCCAGCAGCGGGTCGACTAGCGGGTCCTACGAGCAGTACTTC; CDR3 protein: CASSGSTSGSYEQYF
D gene: TRBD1; V gene: TRBV6-2/TRBV6-3; clone size: few; J gene: TRBJ2-3; CDR3 DNA: TGTGCCAGCAGTTACCCACTCGGGACAGCAGGCACAGATACGCAGTATTTT; CDR3 protein: CASSYPLGTAGTDTQYF
D gene: .; V gene: TRBV7-9; clone size: few; J gene: TRBJ2-1; CDR3 DNA: TGTGCCAGCAGCTTAGGGGCTAACAATGAGCAGTTCTTC; CDR3 protein: CASSLGANNEQFF
D gene: .; V gene: TRBV6-1; clone size: .; J gene: TRBJ2-2; CDR3 DNA: TGTGCCAGCAGGTTCGGGGGCGCTGCGAACACCGGGGAGCTGTTTTTT; CDR3 protein: CASRFGGAANTGELFF
D gene: TRBD2; V gene: TRBV6-5; clone size: .; J gene: TRBJ2-1; CDR3 DNA: TGTGCCAGCAGCCGGGGACTAGCGGGAGGGGCCTACAATGAGCAGTTCTTC; CDR3 protein: CASSRGLAGGAYNEQFF
D gene: .; V gene: TRBV19; clone size: .; J gene: TRBJ1-6; CDR3 DNA: TGTGCCACCGCGGGACGGCAGTCCAATTCACCCCTCCACTTT; CDR3 protein: CATAGRQSNSPLHF
D gene: TRBD1; V gene: TRBV30; clone size: .; J gene: TRBJ2-7; CDR3 DNA: TGTGCCTCCGACAGGGGGCTAAGTAACGAGCAGTACTTC; CDR3 protein: CASDRGLSNEQYF
D gene: .; V gene: TRBV19; clone size: .; J gene: TRBJ1-6; CDR3 DNA: TGTGCCAGAGGATCGGGGAATTCACCCCTCCACTTT; CDR3 protein: CARGSGNSPLHF
D gene: .; V gene: TRBV15; clone size: .; J gene: TRBJ2-7; CDR3 DNA: TGTGCCACCAGCAGCTATGGGACATATCCCTACGAGCAGTACTTC; CDR3 protein: CATSSYGTYPYEQYF
D gene: .; V gene: TRBV7-2; clone size: .; J gene: TRBJ1-2; CDR3 DNA: TGTGCCAGCAGCTTAACAGGGACGGACTATGGCTACACCTTC; CDR3 protein: CASSLTGTDYGYTF
D gene: .; V gene: TRBV6-1; clone size: .; J gene: TRBJ1-2; CDR3 DNA: TGTGCCAGCAGTGAGACAGGACCTATGGGGGATGGCTACACCTTC; CDR3 protein: CASSETGPMGDGYTF
D gene: .; V gene: TRBV6-1; clone size: few; J gene: TRBJ2-1; CDR3 DNA: TGTGCCAGCAGTGAAGATAGGTTATACAATGAGCAGTTCTTC; CDR3 protein: CASSEDRLYNEQFF
D gene: .; V gene: TRBV9; clone size: .; J gene: TRBJ2-2; CDR3 DNA: TGTGCCAGCATCGTAGAGGGTTACGGCCCGAACACCGGGGAGCTGTTTTTT; CDR3 protein: CASIVEGYGPNTGELFF